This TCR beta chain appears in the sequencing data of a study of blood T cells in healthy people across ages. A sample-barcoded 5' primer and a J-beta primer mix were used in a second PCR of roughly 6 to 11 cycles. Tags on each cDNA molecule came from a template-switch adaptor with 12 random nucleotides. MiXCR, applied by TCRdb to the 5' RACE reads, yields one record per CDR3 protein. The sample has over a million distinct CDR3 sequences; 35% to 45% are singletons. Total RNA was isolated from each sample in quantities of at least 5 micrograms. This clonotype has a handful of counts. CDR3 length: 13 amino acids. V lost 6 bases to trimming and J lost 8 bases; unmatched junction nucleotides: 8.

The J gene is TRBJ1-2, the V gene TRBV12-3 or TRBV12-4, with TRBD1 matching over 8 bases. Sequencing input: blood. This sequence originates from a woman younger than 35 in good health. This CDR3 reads CASSGDRGGGYTF. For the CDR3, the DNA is TGTGCCAGCAGCGGAGACAGGGGCGGAGGCTACACCTTC.